This TCR beta chain is from a study of long-term antiretroviral therapy in people with HIV. Study conclusions and caveats: Older ART regimens may have been in use when blood was drawn between the mid-2000s and the late 2010s. Relative to transplant donor controls, diversity remained lower despite increasing after ART.

A remark on this clone: Its specificity is unknown.

Investigators performed immunoSEQ version v3.0 at survey level. Profiling relied on immunoSEQ multiplex PCR, and the TCRdb table lists in-frame clones only, not all of them. The sample comprises tens of thousands of clones, approximately 79% of which are singletons, and approximately 3.2% rests with the top ten. This clonotype originated in a woman between 18 and 29 years old with HIV. This specimen was unsorted PBMCs, taken 0.8 years after starting antiretroviral therapy.

CDR3 region: CASSTIRDRDTSGNTIYF. The CDR3 nucleotides are TGTGCCAGTAGTACGATCCGGGACAGGGATACGTCTGGAAACACCATATATTTT. The gene calls are TRBV19 and TRBJ1-3, with 9 positions matching TRBD1. The CDR3 consists of 18 residues. Per germline, CDR1 LNHDA and CDR2 SQIVND (reference sequence). The J segment lost 1 base and the V segment lost 4 bases, leaving 11 bases of the junction unmatched.